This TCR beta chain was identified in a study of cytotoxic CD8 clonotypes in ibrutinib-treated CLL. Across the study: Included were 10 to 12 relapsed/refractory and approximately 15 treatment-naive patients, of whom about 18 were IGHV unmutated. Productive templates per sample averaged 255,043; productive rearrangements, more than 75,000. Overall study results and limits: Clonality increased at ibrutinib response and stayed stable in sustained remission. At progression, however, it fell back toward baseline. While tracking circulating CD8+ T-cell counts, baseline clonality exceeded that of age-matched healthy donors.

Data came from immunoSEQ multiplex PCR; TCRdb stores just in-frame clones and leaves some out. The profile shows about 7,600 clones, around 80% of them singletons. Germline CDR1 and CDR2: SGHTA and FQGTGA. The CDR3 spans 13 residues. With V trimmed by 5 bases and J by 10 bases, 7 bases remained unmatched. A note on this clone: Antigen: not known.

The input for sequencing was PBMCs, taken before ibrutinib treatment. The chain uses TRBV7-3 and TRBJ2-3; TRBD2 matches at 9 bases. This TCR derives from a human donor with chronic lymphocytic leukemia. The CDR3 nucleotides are TGTGCCAGCAGCGCCCTAGCGGGAAGCGCGCAGTATTTT. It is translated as CASSALAGSAQYF.